The present entry profiles one T cell receptor (beta chain) with its context. Its target is unknown. This CDR3 has 13 amino acids. Per germline, CDR1 GTSNPN and CDR2 SVGIG (reference sequence). The V end was cut by 3 bases, the J end by 2 bases, with 8 bases between. The entry originates in a study of cytomegalovirus exposure and HLA in healthy donors. Study conclusions and caveats: A later analysis reportedly identified an Asian-associated ancestry cluster as carrying fewer N-insertions than the roughly 600-donor mean.

The PCR made use of 60 Vbeta and 13 Jbeta primers. The method was immunoSEQ multiplex PCR; TCRdb's version includes in-frame clones alone and lacks a portion of them. This sample has 150,000 or so clones; about three quarters occur once, and the top ten carry over 3%. The chain uses TRBV30 and TRBJ2-1, with D possibly matching TRBD2 (5 bases). The TCR originated in a woman aged 40 to 50 in good health and CMV-seronegative. Sequencing used PBMCs. The CDR3 bases are TGTGCCTGGAGCAGCGGCGCCTACAATGAGCAGTTCTTC. Translation: CAWSSGAYNEQFF.